This T cell receptor beta chain originates from a study of blood T cell repertoires in COVID-19. Study-wide background: The origin of the acute and convalescent COVID-19 samples was the United States, Italy and Spain. The cDNA or gDNA used as material had been derived from T cells, B-cell-depleted T cells, or PBMCs.

In the original processing: Scientists estimated how many nucleated cells there were by amplifying reference gene primers. The method was immunoSEQ multiplex PCR; TCRdb's version includes in-frame clones alone and lacks a portion of them. V, J and clone size derive from that table, while D and trimming were established from the DNA sequence. The sample shows 450,000 to 500,000 clones, approximately 83% of them seen only once. V dropped 5 bases and J dropped 1 base, with 8 bases sitting between them. This CDR3 is 13 amino acids long. In germline, CDR1 is MGHDK, CDR2 SYGVNS. The genes are TRBV25-1 and TRBJ1-1; D is uncertain. The sequence was obtained from a human donor in a cohort sampled during active COVID-19. Sequenced sample: peripheral blood. CDR3 nucleotides: TGTGCCAGCAGTTTTACAGAGAACACTGAAGCTTTCTTT. Translated, it gives CASSFTENTEAFF.